This T cell receptor (beta chain) comes out of a study of blood T cell repertoires in COVID-19. Turning to the study itself: There were acute and convalescent COVID-19 samples, and they came from the United States, Italy and Spain.

Data came from immunoSEQ multiplex PCR; TCRdb stores just in-frame clones and leaves some out. The data show roughly 86,000 clones, around 81% seen once. The CDR3 contains 13 residues. The germline V gene encodes CDR1 SGHNT and CDR2 YYREEE (reference sequence). The ends were cut back, 0 bases at V and 6 bases at J, with 7 bases in the middle. Specimen: peripheral blood. This clonotype originated in a man between 45 and 60 years old with acute or convalescent COVID-19. The genes are TRBV5-4 and TRBJ2-1; the D is unclear. The CDR3 here is CASSLELLNEQFF. The CDR3 DNA is TGTGCCAGCAGCTTGGAACTACTCAATGAGCAGTTCTTC.